These 20 T cell receptor beta chains came from one sample sequenced in a study of blood T cell repertoires in COVID-19 (dated by TCRdb to the early 2020s). The library was made by the immunoSEQ multiplex PCR assay. TCRdb mirrors the immuneACCESS table, restricted to in-frame sequences. Some clones are absent from its copies; in checked studies, under half trace to an unresolved V gene, and the reason for the others is unknown. This sample holds more than 85,000 clones; 82% were observed only once. The ten largest clonotypes hold 15% to 20% of the sample. Sequenced: peripheral blood. Every receptor here comes from a woman in her sixties or seventies with acute or convalescent COVID-19.

The chain couples TRBV4-3 to TRBJ1-4; D is ambiguous. Germline V gene lookup returns CDR1 LGHNA and CDR2 YSLEER. CDR3 length: 13 amino acids. Trimming removed 3 bases from V and 12 bases from J, with 14 bases in between. In DNA, the CDR3 is TGCGCCAGCAGCCAGGACCTACTAGTGCAACTGTTTTTT. It translates to CASSQDLLVQLFF.

The chain has TRBV19 and TRBJ2-5; TRBD1 matches 7 bases. The CDR3 runs to 15 residues. The germline V gene encodes CDR1 LNHDA and CDR2 SQIVND (reference sequence). Trimming removed 6 bases from V and 1 base from J; junction bases left unmatched: 8. The CDR3 spells CASSPSRGRQETQYF. Here the CDR3 DNA reads TGTGCCAGTAGCCCCTCTAGGGGGCGCCAAGAGACCCAGTACTTC.

In its sample, this clone was seen once. The J gene is TRBJ1-2, the V gene TRBV10-3; weak D call: TRBD1 (5 bases). The CDR3 has 14 residues. Germline V gene lookup returns CDR1 ENHRY and CDR2 SYGVKD. Deletions cut 6 bases from V and 3 bases from J, with 14 bases between. The CDR3 loop is CAIRSTGNHYGYTF. The CDR3 DNA reads as TGTGCCATCAGGAGCACAGGAAATCACTATGGCTACACCTTC.

The chain has TRBV12-5 and TRBJ2-3; 7 positions agree with TRBD1. This CDR3 comprises 16 residues. With V trimmed by 1 base and J by 2 bases, 6 bases remained unmatched. The germline V gene has CDR1 LGHNT and CDR2 FRNRAP. The CDR3 spells CASGLARDSFTDTQYF. As DNA, the CDR3 is TGTGCTAGTGGTTTGGCCCGGGACAGCTTCACAGATACGCAGTATTTT.

In this sample, this clone turned up a few times. The rearrangement uses TRBV10-3 and TRBJ1-5; no clear D gene. With 4 bases removed from V and 5 bases from J, the gap between germline ends came to 9 bases. The CDR3 sequence is 13 residues long. Germline values: CDR1 ENHRY, CDR2 SYGVKD. In DNA form, the CDR3 reads TGTGCCATCAGTGCCCAAGTAGATCAGCCCCAGCATTTT. Protein product: CAISAQVDQPQHF.

The rearrangement joins TRBV6-2 or TRBV6-3 to TRBJ2-6, with D possibly TRBD2 on 7 matching bases. This CDR3 spans 17 amino acids. Deletions cut 4 bases from V and 0 bases from J, with 13 bases between. Germline V gives CDR1 MNHEY, CDR2 SVGEGT. The CDR3 bases are TGTGCCAGCAGTTGGGGGGGGGCGGTCTCTGGGGCCAACGTCCTGACTTTC. Protein sequence: CASSWGGAVSGANVLTF.

The CDR3: CASSLRRRTQYF. The CDR3, as DNA: TGTGCCAGCAGTTTAAGGAGGCGGACCCAGTACTTC. V usage is TRBV12-3 or TRBV12-4 and J usage is TRBJ2-5; tentatively, D is TRBD2 (5 bases). The CDR3 spans 12 residues. Trimming took off 2 bases at V and 7 bases at J, with 8 bases between the two ends.

The rearrangement joins TRBV6-4 to TRBJ1-1; D gene ambiguous. With 2 bases removed from V and 6 bases from J, the gap between germline ends came to 16 bases. This CDR3 spans 15 amino acids. Germline loops: CDR1 MRHNA, CDR2 SNTAGT. CDR3 in amino acids: CASSDQGNSWPEAFF. CDR3 in DNA: TGTGCCAGCAGTGACCAAGGAAACAGCTGGCCTGAAGCTTTCTTT.

The J gene is TRBJ2-7, the V gene TRBV11-2; maybe TRBD2 (7 bases). Germline CDR1 reads SGHAT; CDR2 reads FQNNGV. The CDR3 runs 14 residues. Trimming removed 6 bases from V and 0 bases from J, with 12 bases in between. CDR3 nucleotide sequence: TGTGCCAGCAGAAAAGGGGGGGCCTCCTACGAGCAGTACTTC. Protein sequence: CASRKGGASYEQYF.

J is TRBJ1-3 and V is TRBV18; D remains ambiguous. This CDR3 contains 15 residues. V lost 3 bases to trimming and J lost 4 bases, with 13 bases between them. Germline-derived CDR1 and CDR2 are KGHSH and LQKENI. The chain's CDR3 is CASSPVASSGNTIYF. The CDR3 DNA reads TGTGCCAGCTCACCGGTCGCGTCAAGCGGAAACACCATATATTTT.

The CDR3 loop is CASSEGPTVNQPQHF. CDR3 in DNA: TGTGCCAGCAGTGAAGGCCCGACAGTAAATCAGCCCCAGCATTTT. The rearrangement links TRBV6-1 to TRBJ1-5, with D possibly matching TRBD1 (5 bases). The CDR3 has 15 amino acids. The V and J ends lost 1 base and 4 bases respectively, with 11 bases between them. Germline CDR1 and CDR2: MNHNS and SASEGT.

The rearrangement joins TRBV28 to TRBJ1-5; 9 nucleotides agree with TRBD1. With 8 bases clipped from V and 2 bases from J, the junction kept 10 bases outside the gene matches. Germline-derived CDR1 and CDR2 are MDHEN and SYDVKM. The CDR3 sequence is 16 residues long. The CDR3 DNA is TGTGCCAGCCTTTTAGGGGGGGACAGGGGCAATCAGCCCCAGCATTTT. Translating gives CASLLGGDRGNQPQHF.

V usage is TRBV5-5 and J usage is TRBJ1-1; unclear D gene. Trimming took 4 bases from V and 3 from J, leaving 19 bases between them. Germline CDR1 SGHKS, CDR2 YYEKEE (reference sequence). The CDR3 has 16 amino acids. CDR3 coding DNA: TGTGCCAGCAGCCCGGCCGCAATCGGTCAGGACACTGAAGCTTTCTTT. Translation gives CASSPAAIGQDTEAFF.

This chain uses TRBV7-9 with TRBJ1-5; maybe TRBD1 (5 bases). V dropped 1 base and J dropped 5 bases, with 6 bases sitting between them. The length of the CDR3 is 13 residues. Germline loops: CDR1 SEHNR, CDR2 FQNEAQ (reference sequence). The CDR3 nucleotides read TGTGCCAGCAGCTTAGGGGGCCATCAGCCCCAGCATTTT. It is translated as CASSLGGHQPQHF.

This clone was seen only a few times. The J gene is TRBJ1-2, the V gene TRBV2; possible D gene TRBD1, 5 bases. V lost 3 bases, J lost 8 bases, and 7 bases lay in between. CDR1 is SNHLY and CDR2 is FYNNEI in the germline V gene. The CDR3 is 11 amino acids. In DNA form, the CDR3 reads TGTGCCAGCAGTGATGGGGCCGGCTACACCTTC. Translating gives CASSDGAGYTF.

This chain connects TRBV6-5 to TRBJ2-5; D possibly corresponds to TRBD1 (6 bases). Between the trimmed V and J ends, which lost 6 bases and 6 bases, there was a span of 17 bases. Looked up from germline, CDR1 is MNHEY and CDR2 is SVGAGI. The CDR3 length is 14 residues. The CDR3 region is CASRPTPGQQTQYF. CDR3 DNA sequence: TGTGCCAGCAGACCCACCCCGGGACAACAGACCCAGTACTTC.

This clone was observed a single time. The chain has TRBV19 and TRBJ2-2, with D perhaps TRBD1 (5 bases). The CDR3 extends over 13 amino acids. Germline V gives CDR1 LNHDA, CDR2 SQIVND (reference sequence). V lost 6 bases, J lost 5 bases, and 10 bases lay in between. CDR3 in amino acids: CASSRQTTGELFF. The CDR3 DNA follows: TGTGCCAGTAGCAGACAGACAACCGGGGAGCTGTTTTTT.

This clone was recorded only once. The rearrangement uses TRBV14 and TRBJ2-7; D uncertain. Germline-derived CDR1 and CDR2 are SGHDN and FVKESK. V was clipped by 4 bases and J by 0 bases, with 7 bases between them. CDR3 size: 13 residues. The DNA of the CDR3 is TGTGCCAGCAGCCCTCAGTACTCCTACGAGCAGTACTTC. It is translated as CASSPQYSYEQYF.

The chain combines TRBV7-6 with TRBJ1-6; TRBD1 aligns across 8 bases. CDR3 size: 15 residues. Trimming took 1 base from V and 6 from J; bases not matched to a gene: 2. Germline V gene data show CDR1 as SGHVS and CDR2 as FNYEAQ. CDR3 sequence reads: CASSLEQGGNSPLHF. The CDR3 DNA reads as TGTGCCAGCAGCTTAGAACAGGGGGGTAATTCACCCCTCCACTTT.

This chain uses TRBV4-2 with TRBJ2-5, with a tentative D call TRBD2 (6 bases). V lost 0 bases, J lost 5 bases, and 16 bases lay in between. This CDR3 spans 16 amino acids. Per the germline V gene, CDR1 is LGHNA and CDR2 is YNFKEQ. CDR3 bases: TGTGCCAGCAGCCAAGAGCCAGCGGGCTCCGGGGAGACCCAGTACTTC. Encoded protein: CASSQEPAGSGETQYF.